This T cell receptor (beta chain) was profiled in a study of T cell repertoires in cytomegalovirus infection (dated by TCRdb to between 2018 and 2021). At the level of the whole study: Recently identified HLA-C-restricted CMV epitopes, whose presentation resists viral immunomodulation, were targeted by peptide stimulations together with well-studied HLA-B-restricted epitopes. Donor HLA type was relevant to the analysis, because carriage of CMV infection together with the matching HLA type was indicated by public TCR beta signatures.

General findings and caveats noted by the study authors: In the ex vivo response, HLA-C-restricted CMV-specific TCR beta clonotypes were dominant, and in two of eight donors the single most frequent clonotype came from this HLA-C-restricted group. In both this cohort and an independent cohort of 352 donors, the cumulative frequency of public TCR beta family members distinguished carriers of CMV infection plus the relevant HLA type.

Reads for this sample came from an Illumina HiSeq 1500. TCRdb applied fastp at Q25 and MiXCR to the public reads, then kept only in-frame beta chains. Rows are combined by CDR3 protein, so each entry shows the most common genes and DNA. The sample data list about a million distinct CDR3 sequences, and roughly 30% of these were observed just once. Of the sample, over 12% falls within the top ten clones. This clonotype occurred many times. What this receptor recognizes is not known. The input lacks base qualities; no much larger clone sits a single base away. Taken with the paper, the label for treatment or condition translates to: in vitro stimulation with specific CMV peptide epitopes to enrich CMV-specific T cells. CDR1 SGHVS and CDR2 FQNEAQ were looked up in the germline V gene. The CDR3 runs 13 residues from the cysteine to the phenylalanine. The kept DNA is CDR3 alone, 39 bases in frame from the first base. The junction shows trimming of 3 bases on V and 8 bases on J, plus 13 bases between the germline ends.

This receptor chain uses TRBV7-8 and TRBJ1-1, and perhaps TRBD1 as D gene, on 6 matching bases. The input for sequencing was cultured CD8+ T cells from PBMCs, taken from culture after CMV antigen stimulation. The sequence came from a human donor in good health (CMV status not recorded). Some clones in this sample may be carry-over from other donors' samples. Here is the DNA: TGTGCCAGCAGCTTGGGAGGCGACAGGGAAGCTTTCTTT. Translated, this gives CASSLGGDREAFF. The CDR3, completed at both ends by the reference TRBV7-8 and TRBJ1-1 genes, gives the full variable domain GAGVSQSPRYKVAKRGQDVALRCDPISGHVSLFWYQQALGQGPEFLTYFQNEAQLDKSGLPSDRFFAERPEGSVSTLKIQRTQQEDSAVYLCASSLGGDREAFFGQGTRLTVV.